This T cell receptor beta chain was captured in a study of cytomegalovirus exposure and HLA in healthy donors. Of note for this clone: Its antigen is unidentified.

Study-level findings and limits: In an earlier analysis, about 90% or about 30%: the productive usage of most TCR beta V segments. Some TCR beta chains (over 150 of them) were listed as cytomegalovirus-associated. According to a later analysis, most TCR beta chains associated with CMV appeared HLA-restricted.

This CDR3 comprises 14 residues. J was trimmed by 2 bases and V by 8 bases; bases with no gene match: 9. Germline CDR1 PRHDT, CDR2 FYEKMQ (reference sequence). The PCR used 60 Vbeta and 13 Jbeta primers. Sequenced by immunoSEQ multiplex PCR; TCRdb stores in-frame clones only, minus some. The profile shows a few hundred thousand clones, roughly 91% of them singletons. The rearrangement joins TRBV13 to TRBJ2-7; 7 nucleotides agree with TRBD1. This receptor was obtained from a girl aged 2 to 10 in good health and CMV-seronegative. Sequenced material: PBMCs. CDR3 sequence reads: CASAPQTGAYEQYF. The CDR3 DNA reads TGTGCCAGCGCCCCTCAAACAGGGGCCTACGAGCAGTACTTC.